The 22 T cell receptor beta chains below come from one sample, sequenced in a study of blood T cell repertoires in COVID-19. Libraries were prepared by immunoSEQ multiplex PCR; TCRdb keeps only in-frame clonotypes and omits some of them. The repertoire holds around 370,000 clones, with around nine tenths as singletons. Sequenced: peripheral blood. The source of these receptors is a woman aged 18 to 35 who had recovered from COVID-19.

V is TRBV30 and J is TRBJ1-2, with D perhaps TRBD1 (6 bases). The V gene's germline CDR1 is GTSNPN and CDR2 SVGIG (reference sequence). The CDR3 is 16 amino acids. Between the trimmed V and J ends, which lost 4 bases and 4 bases, there was a span of 22 bases. CDR3 protein: CAWNGNRANLAYGYTF. Written as DNA, the CDR3 is TGTGCCTGGAACGGGAACAGGGCGAATCTTGCCTATGGCTACACCTTC.

This chain joins TRBV9 and TRBJ2-5; D perhaps matches TRBD2 (6 bases). Per the germline V gene, CDR1 is SGDLS and CDR2 is YYNGEE. This CDR3 is built from 15 residues. The V end was cut by 4 bases, the J end by 2 bases, with 15 bases between. This CDR3 is CASSSLSGVQETQYF. CDR3 in DNA: TGTGCCAGCAGCTCCCTTAGCGGAGTACAAGAGACCCAGTACTTC.

The gene calls are TRBV10-2 and TRBJ1-1; D remains ambiguous. The CDR3 length is 12 residues. Between the trimmed V and J ends, which lost 7 bases and 3 bases, there was a span of 9 bases. The germline gives CDR1 WSHSY, CDR2 SAAADI. This CDR3 reads CASKVGDTEAFF. The CDR3 DNA reads as TGCGCCAGCAAGGTCGGGGACACTGAAGCTTTCTTT.

The CDR3 protein is CASSRGGGGGTDTQYF. The CDR3 DNA is TGTGCCAGCAGCAGAGGAGGGGGAGGGGGCACAGATACGCAGTATTTT. This rearrangement joins TRBV7-2 to TRBJ2-3; TRBD2 might be the D (7 bases). Trimming stripped 5 bases from V and 1 base from J, with 16 bases between. The CDR3 has 16 amino acids. CDR1 is SGHTA and CDR2 is FQGNSA in the germline V gene.

This chain links TRBV5-4 with TRBJ1-2, with D unclear. The CDR3 sequence is 14 residues long. V was pared by 0 bases and J by 1 base, with 7 bases between. CDR1 and CDR2 (germline): SGHNT, YYREEE (reference sequence). In nucleotides, the CDR3 is TGTGCCAGCAGCTTGGCTGGGAGTAACTATGGCTACACCTTC. This sequence encodes CASSLAGSNYGYTF.

The V call is TRBV29-1, the J call TRBJ2-3; 9 nucleotides match TRBD2. Germline lookup yields CDR1 SQVTM and CDR2 ANQGSEA. The V and J ends lost 4 bases and 2 bases, in that order; junction bases with no gene match: 7. The CDR3 is 15 residues long. Here the CDR3 DNA reads TGCAGCGTTGCCTCTAGCGGGATGTACACAGATACGCAGTATTTT. This sequence encodes CSVASSGMYTDTQYF.

The gene calls are TRBV18 and TRBJ2-3, with 9 positions matching TRBD2. The V gene end was trimmed by 5 bases and the J gene end by 0 bases; junction bases not matched to a gene: 3. The CDR3 runs to 15 residues. Looked up from germline, CDR1 is KGHSH and CDR2 is LQKENI. The CDR3 DNA sequence: TGTGCCAGCTCAGTACTAGCGGGTAGCACAGATACGCAGTATTTT. Amino acids: CASSVLAGSTDTQYF. The full variable domain, with the rest looked up from reference TRBV18 and TRBJ2-3, is NAGVMQNPRHLVRRRGQEARLRCSPMKGHSHVYWYRQLPEEGLKFMVYLQKENIIDESGMPKERFSAEFPKEGPSILRIQQVVRGDSAAYFCASSVLAGSTDTQYFGPGTRLTVL.

V is TRBV11-3 and J is TRBJ1-2; TRBD1 might be the D (5 bases). CDR1 and CDR2 (germline): SGHNT, YENEEA. Trimming shortened V by 5 bases and J by 4 bases, and 17 bases separated the two germline ends. The CDR3 length is 15 residues. The CDR3 here is CASSAGGLRGYGYTF. The CDR3 bases are TGTGCCAGCAGCGCCGGTGGGCTAAGGGGCTATGGCTACACCTTC.

The rearrangement joins TRBV11-3 to TRBJ1-3, with D maybe TRBD1 (5 bases). Trimming pared 4 bases from V and 4 bases from J, leaving 26 bases between. CDR1 and CDR2 from the germline V gene are SGHNT and YENEEA. The CDR3 runs to 19 residues. The CDR3 DNA is TGTGCCAGCAGCTCCCGGACTGTCCGGGGGAAAGAATCGGGAAACACCATATATTTT. It encodes CASSSRTVRGKESGNTIYF. Full variable domain (remainder filled in from reference TRBV11-3 and TRBJ1-3): EAGVVQSPRYKIIEKKQPVAFWCNPISGHNTLYWYLQNLGQGPELLIRYENEEAVDDSQLPKDRFSAERLKGVDSTLKIQPAELGDSAVYLCASSSRTVRGKESGNTIYFGEGSWLTVV.

The chain couples TRBV27 to TRBJ2-1; 12 bases line up with TRBD2. Germline values: CDR1 MNHEY, CDR2 SMNVEV (reference sequence). Trimming removed 6 bases from V and 5 bases from J; junction bases left unmatched: 11. CDR3 length equals 17 residues. The chain's CDR3 is CASSLITSGRINNEQFF. Here the CDR3 DNA reads TGTGCCAGCAGCCTCATTACTAGCGGGAGGATCAACAATGAGCAGTTCTTC.

The chain employs TRBV21-1 and TRBJ2-7; TRBD1 is taken as the D call from the table, unchecked against the DNA. TRBV21-1 is recorded as a pseudogene. This CDR3 comprises 16 residues. The CDR3 is CASSKARDKEPYEQYV. Here the CDR3 DNA reads TGTGCCAGCAGCAAAGCCCGGGACAAAGAACCATACGAGCAGTACGTC.

This chain links TRBV18 with TRBJ2-1; 8 bases fit TRBD2. This CDR3 contains 16 residues. The germline V gene encodes CDR1 KGHSH and CDR2 LQKENI. Trimming at V came to 5 bases and at J to 1 base, leaving 7 bases not matched to a gene. CDR3 bases: TGTGCCAGCTCAGCAGACGGACTAGCTTCCTACAATGAGCAGTTCTTC. Its translation is CASSADGLASYNEQFF.

The sample holds one count of this clone. J is TRBJ2-7 and V is TRBV7-9; 13 positions match TRBD2. The CDR3 spans 17 residues. Per the germline V gene, CDR1 is SEHNR and CDR2 is FQNEAQ (reference sequence). Unmatched junction bases numbered 10, after V lost 3 bases and J lost 5 bases. The CDR3 DNA follows: TGTGCCAGCAGCTTCTCAACTAGCGGGAGGGCCGAGGACGAGCAGTACGTC. Amino acid sequence: CASSFSTSGRAEDEQYV.

This clone was picked up one time. The CDR3 DNA sequence: TGTGCCAGCAGTTTCGTCGAGGGTGGAGATACGCAGTATTTT. Protein product: CASSFVEGGDTQYF. The rearrangement links TRBV11-2 to TRBJ2-3; tentative D call: TRBD2 (5 bases). Between the trimmed V and J ends, which lost 6 bases and 5 bases, there was a span of 15 bases. This CDR3 has 14 amino acids. Germline V gene data show CDR1 as SGHAT and CDR2 as FQNNGV. The variable domain in full, completed from reference TRBV11-2 and TRBJ2-3, reads EAGVAQSPRYKIIEKRQSVAFWCNPISGHATLYWYQQILGQGPKLLIQFQNNGVVDDSQLPKDRFSAERLKGVDSTLKIQPAKLEDSAVYLCASSFVEGGDTQYFGPGTRLTVL.

The chain combines TRBV7-8 with TRBJ1-2, with TRBD1 as a possible D gene (5 bases). The V gene lost 6 bases and the J gene lost 7 bases, with 18 bases spanning the gap. The CDR3 consists of 14 residues. The germline gives CDR1 SGHVS, CDR2 FQNEAQ. CDR3 in amino acids: CASREREGMSGYTF. The CDR3 region has the DNA TGTGCCAGCAGAGAGCGGGAGGGGATGAGTGGCTACACCTTC.

V usage is TRBV7-9 and J usage is TRBJ2-3; 9 bases fit TRBD2. Germline CDR1 and CDR2: SEHNR and FQNEAQ (reference sequence). The CDR3 consists of 16 residues. The junction had 2 bases not matched to a gene; V was cut back by 0 bases and J by 1 base. The CDR3 region is CASSLAGGRGTDTQYF. As DNA, the CDR3 is TGTGCCAGCAGCTTAGCCGGCGGGAGGGGCACAGATACGCAGTATTTT.

The genes are TRBV29-1 and TRBJ2-2; 8 bases are a match to TRBD1. Germline CDR1 SQVTM, CDR2 ANQGSEA. Trimming took 7 bases from V and 0 from J; bases not matched to a gene: 7. The CDR3 sequence is 15 residues long. The CDR3 protein is CSAFQGASNTGELFF. DNA for the CDR3: TGCAGCGCTTTTCAGGGGGCGTCGAACACCGGGGAGCTGTTTTTT.

V is TRBV7-2 and J is TRBJ2-2, with D tentatively TRBD2 (5 bases). Per the germline V gene, CDR1 is SGHTA and CDR2 is FQGNSA. The CDR3 spans 14 residues. With 4 bases removed from V and 6 bases from J, the gap between germline ends came to 12 bases. CDR3 loop: CASSSVGVAGELFF. In nucleotides, the CDR3 is TGTGCCAGCAGCTCCGTCGGGGTAGCCGGGGAGCTGTTTTTT.

The chain is built from TRBV25-1 and TRBJ2-3; TRBD2 is a possible D gene (5 bases). Germline CDR1 and CDR2: MGHDK and SYGVNS. This CDR3 is 17 amino acids long. The germline V and J ends were trimmed by 4 bases and 0 bases, with 17 bases remaining between them. The CDR3 loop is CASSVSLWRTSTDTQYF. As DNA, the CDR3 is TGTGCCAGCAGTGTTTCTCTATGGCGGACTAGCACAGATACGCAGTATTTT. Filled out from reference TRBV25-1 and TRBJ2-3, the complete variable domain reads EADIYQTPRYLVIGTGKKITLECSQTMGHDKMYWYQQDPGMELHLIHYSYGVNSTEKGDLSSESTVSRIRTEHFPLTLESARPSHTSQYLCASSVSLWRTSTDTQYFGPGTRLTVL.

The chain is built from TRBV6-6 and TRBJ2-1, with a tentative D call TRBD2 (5 bases). The CDR3 has 16 amino acids. Germline V gene lookup returns CDR1 MNHNY and CDR2 SVGAGI (reference sequence). Trimming removed 6 bases from V and 3 bases from J, with 18 bases in between. The CDR3 protein is CASRDTSGESYNEQFF. The CDR3 nucleotides are TGTGCCAGCAGAGATACGAGCGGAGAGAGCTACAATGAGCAGTTCTTC.

The V gene is TRBV9, the J gene TRBJ1-2; D may be TRBD1 (6 bases). The V and J ends lost 4 bases and 0 bases respectively, with 10 bases between them. The CDR3 sequence is 14 residues long. The germline V gene has CDR1 SGDLS and CDR2 YYNGEE. CDR3: CASSPRTANYGYTF. For the CDR3, the DNA is TGTGCCAGCAGCCCCCGGACAGCTAACTATGGCTACACCTTC.

The CDR3 bases are TGCGCCAGCAGCTCTCCGGGGGTTAGCACCTTC. Its protein product is CASSSPGVSTF. The gene calls are TRBV4-1 and TRBJ1-2; possible D gene TRBD1, 5 bases. Trimming pared 5 bases from V and 13 bases from J, leaving 14 bases between. The V gene's germline CDR1 is MGHRA and CDR2 YSYEKL. This CDR3 spans 11 amino acids.